Listed below are T cell receptor beta chains from one sample, sequenced in a study of identifying expanded T cells in peripheral blood. Here immunoSEQ multiplex PCR was the method, and the copy in TCRdb shows in-frame clones only, minus some. The sample yields tens of thousands of clones, approximately 86% seen once. Sequenced: blood. The receptors originated from a person between 18 and 69 years old in good health. Each CDR3 is given with its conserved first and last residue. A D gene is named only where the DNA matches it firmly. Size is omitted from some rows. Given values are once, few, many or a class for expanded clones.

d_gene: .; abundance: .; v_gene: TRBV30; j_gene: TRBJ1-6; CDR3nt: TGTGCCTGGAAGGGTGGGAATTCACCCCTCCACTTT; CDR3aa: CAWKGGNSPLHF
d_gene: TRBD1; abundance: .; v_gene: TRBV2; j_gene: TRBJ1-1; CDR3nt: TGTGCCAGCAGTGAAAGTGGACAGGGCGTGTACACTGAAGCTTTCTTT; CDR3aa: CASSESGQGVYTEAFF
d_gene: TRBD2; abundance: .; v_gene: TRBV18; j_gene: TRBJ2-7; CDR3nt: TGTGCCAGCTCACCCGGACTAGCGGGGGCCTACGAGCAGTACTTC; CDR3aa: CASSPGLAGAYEQYF
d_gene: .; abundance: once; v_gene: TRBV6-5; j_gene: TRBJ2-7; CDR3nt: TGTGCCAGCAGTTACTCATCAGACTCCTACGAGCAGTACTTC; CDR3aa: CASSYSSDSYEQYF
d_gene: TRBD1; abundance: .; v_gene: TRBV5-6; j_gene: TRBJ2-7; CDR3nt: TGTGCCAGCAGCCTTTTGTTACTTGGGACAGGCGGGAACTACGAGCAGTACTTC; CDR3aa: CASSLLLLGTGGNYEQYF
d_gene: TRBD2; abundance: .; v_gene: TRBV11-2; j_gene: TRBJ2-7; CDR3nt: TGTGCCAGCAGCTTAGGTATAGCGGGAGGGGTCTACGAGCAGTACTTC; CDR3aa: CASSLGIAGGVYEQYF
d_gene: TRBD1; abundance: .; v_gene: TRBV5-1; j_gene: TRBJ1-1; CDR3nt: TGCGCCAGCAGCTTGGTGACAGGGGTAGATAACACTGAAGCTTTCTTT; CDR3aa: CASSLVTGVDNTEAFF
d_gene: TRBD1; abundance: .; v_gene: TRBV7-9; j_gene: TRBJ1-3; CDR3nt: TGTGCCAGCAGCTCCGGACAGGGTGGTGGAAACACCATATATTTT; CDR3aa: CASSSGQGGGNTIYF
d_gene: .; abundance: .; v_gene: TRBV25-1; j_gene: TRBJ2-1; CDR3nt: TGTGCCAGCAGTGAAAGAGGGCGCCACAACAATGAGCAGTTCTTC; CDR3aa: CASSERGRHNNEQFF
d_gene: TRBD1; abundance: .; v_gene: TRBV6-5; j_gene: TRBJ1-2; CDR3nt: TGTGCCAGCAGTTCCCATCTGACAGGGGCCGACTATGGCTACACCTTC; CDR3aa: CASSSHLTGADYGYTF
d_gene: TRBD1; abundance: few; v_gene: TRBV4-2; j_gene: TRBJ2-7; CDR3nt: TGTGCCAGCAGCCAACTACAGGGGGCGTCCTGGCAGTACTTC; CDR3aa: CASSQLQGASWQYF
d_gene: .; abundance: once; v_gene: TRBV18; j_gene: TRBJ2-2; CDR3nt: TGTGCCAGCTCACCCTACGTGAACACCGGGGAGCTGTTTTTT; CDR3aa: CASSPYVNTGELFF
d_gene: TRBD1; abundance: .; v_gene: TRBV27; j_gene: TRBJ1-2; CDR3nt: TGTGCCAGCAGTCCCCGGGGAACAGGGGCTAATGGCTACACCTTC; CDR3aa: CASSPRGTGANGYTF
d_gene: .; abundance: .; v_gene: TRBV2; j_gene: TRBJ2-7; CDR3nt: TGTGCCAGCAGCTACTCCTACGAGCAGTACTTC; CDR3aa: CASSYSYEQYF
d_gene: .; abundance: .; v_gene: TRBV5-1; j_gene: TRBJ1-2; CDR3nt: TGCGCCAGCAGCTTGGGGTTAGATTATGGCTACACCTTC; CDR3aa: CASSLGLDYGYTF
d_gene: .; abundance: .; v_gene: TRBV4-1; j_gene: TRBJ1-5; CDR3nt: TGCGCCAGCAGCCAACCCCCCGGGGCAGGGCCCGGCCGGCCCCAGCATTTT; CDR3aa: CASSQPPGAGPGRPQHF
d_gene: .; abundance: .; v_gene: TRBV6-1; j_gene: TRBJ2-1; CDR3nt: TGTGCCAGCAGGACAGGACTATCCTACAATGAGCAGTTCTTC; CDR3aa: CASRTGLSYNEQFF
d_gene: .; abundance: .; v_gene: TRBV9; j_gene: TRBJ2-5; CDR3nt: TGTGCCAGCAGCGTGTCCTATAGCGGAGGGCAAGAGACCCAGTACTTC; CDR3aa: CASSVSYSGGQETQYF
d_gene: .; abundance: .; v_gene: TRBV5-4; j_gene: TRBJ1-1; CDR3nt: TGTGCCAGCAGCTTACCGAACACTGAAGCTTTCTTT; CDR3aa: CASSLPNTEAFF
d_gene: .; abundance: .; v_gene: TRBV19; j_gene: TRBJ1-1; CDR3nt: TGTGCCACGGACGGTCCCAAAGCTTTCTTT; CDR3aa: CATDGPKAFF
d_gene: .; abundance: .; v_gene: TRBV25-1; j_gene: TRBJ1-1; CDR3nt: TGTGCCAGCAGTCCCCTCGGGCTGCGTACTGAAGCTTTCTTT; CDR3aa: CASSPLGLRTEAFF
d_gene: TRBD1; abundance: .; v_gene: TRBV27; j_gene: TRBJ2-5; CDR3nt: TGTGCCAGCAGCCCCTGGGGGACAGGGCACCAAGAGACCCAGTACTTC; CDR3aa: CASSPWGTGHQETQYF
d_gene: .; abundance: .; v_gene: TRBV27; j_gene: TRBJ1-3; CDR3nt: TGTGCCAGCTCCCTCACCGGGGGGAGCTCTGGAAACACCATATATTTT; CDR3aa: CASSLTGGSSGNTIYF
d_gene: TRBD2; abundance: .; v_gene: TRBV2; j_gene: TRBJ2-1; CDR3nt: TGTGCCAGCAGTGAAGTGGCGGGAACTAGCGGGAGAAACTCCTACAATGAGCAGTTCTTC; CDR3aa: CASSEVAGTSGRNSYNEQFF